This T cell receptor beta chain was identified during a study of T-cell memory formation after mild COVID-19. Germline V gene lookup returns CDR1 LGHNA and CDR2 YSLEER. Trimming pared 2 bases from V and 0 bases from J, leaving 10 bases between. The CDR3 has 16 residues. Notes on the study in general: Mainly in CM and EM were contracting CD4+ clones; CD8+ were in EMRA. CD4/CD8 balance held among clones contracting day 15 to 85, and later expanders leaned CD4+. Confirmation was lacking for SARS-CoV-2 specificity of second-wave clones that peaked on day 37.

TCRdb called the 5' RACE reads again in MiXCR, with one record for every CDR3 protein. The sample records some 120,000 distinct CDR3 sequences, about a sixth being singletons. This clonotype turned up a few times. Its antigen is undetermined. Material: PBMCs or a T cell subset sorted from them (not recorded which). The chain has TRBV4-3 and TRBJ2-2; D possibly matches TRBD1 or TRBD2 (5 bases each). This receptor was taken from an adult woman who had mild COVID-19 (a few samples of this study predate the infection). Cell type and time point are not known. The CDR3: CASSQSGTTNTGELFF. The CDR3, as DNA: TGCGCCAGCAGCCAATCCGGGACCACGAACACCGGGGAGCTGTTTTTT.